This T cell receptor beta chain was found in a study of blood T cells in healthy people across ages. A minimum of 6 micrograms of total RNA was extracted per sample. There are a few counts of this clonotype. What it binds is unknown. Regarding the study as a whole: Long-lived donors had more naive CD4+ cells and higher diversity than aged donors. TCR beta diversity correlated strongly with naive T cell percentage.

The CDR3 loop spans 17 amino acids. V lost 0 bases, J lost 3 bases, and 5 bases stayed unmatched. CDR1 and CDR2 (germline): LGHNA, YNFKEQ. Then a second PCR, running roughly 6 to 11 cycles, was carried out with a sample-barcoded 5' primer and a J-beta primer mix. Samples each returned at least 2.5 million CDR3-containing paired-end reads. TCRdb re-analysed the 5' RACE reads in MiXCR, keeping a single row per CDR3 protein. The table lists a few hundred thousand distinct CDR3 sequences, about 25% of them singletons. The rearrangement joins TRBV4-2 to TRBJ2-6, with 7 bases aligning to TRBD2. The clonotype comes from an older woman in good health. The sample taken for sequencing was blood. This CDR3 is CASSQEREGSGANVLTF. The CDR3 nucleotides are TGTGCCAGCAGCCAAGAAAGGGAGGGGAGTGGGGCCAACGTCCTGACTTTC.